Presented here are 22 T cell receptor beta chains from one specimen sequenced in a study of CD8 T cells in ankylosing spondylitis. TCRdb ran MiXCR on the 5' RACE reads and lists one entry per CDR3 protein. The table lists around 250,000 distinct CDR3 sequences, roughly 10% of them singletons. The source material was blood, either unsorted or a sorted T cell fraction (not recorded which). Source of these receptors: a male donor with ankylosing spondylitis or in good health (not recorded which).

The gene calls are TRBV29-1 and TRBJ2-7; D ambiguous. This CDR3 has 13 residues. V was trimmed by 4 bases and J by 0 bases, leaving 10 bases between them. Germline V lookup: CDR1 SQVTM, CDR2 ANQGSEA. The CDR3 DNA reads as TGCAGCGTTGGGGTGATGAGCTCCTACGAGCAGTACTTC. Amino acid sequence: CSVGVMSSYEQYF.

This clonotype was counted ten times or more. J is TRBJ1-1 and V is TRBV7-3; D not certain. V was shortened by 5 bases and J by 6 bases, with 10 bases between the two germline ends. CDR3 length equals 12 residues. CDR1 is SGHTA and CDR2 is FQGTGA in the germline V gene. In DNA form, the CDR3 reads TGTGCCAGCAGCCAGAGTAGGGCTGAAGCTTTCTTT. Amino acid sequence: CASSQSRAEAFF.

The table lists this clonotype with many counts. V is TRBV12-3 or TRBV12-4 and J is TRBJ1-2; D call uncertain. The V end lost 3 bases, the J end lost 4 bases, and 15 bases lay between the germline ends. The CDR3 spans 15 residues. Written as DNA, the CDR3 is TGTGCCAGCAGTTTGGGCAGGTCGTCGGGCTATGGCTACACCTTC. As protein: CASSLGRSSGYGYTF.

This clonotype was seen a few times. The V and J genes are TRBV28 and TRBJ1-2, with 8 bases that match TRBD1. This CDR3 has 13 residues. The V gene's germline CDR1 is MDHEN and CDR2 SYDVKM. The V segment lost 5 bases and the J segment 5 bases; nucleotides outside the gene matches: 4. CDR3 coding DNA: TGTGCCAGCAGTGGCCACAGGGGGTATGGCTACACCTTC. Protein product: CASSGHRGYGYTF.

This clonotype was seen just once. This chain joins TRBV2 and TRBJ1-5; 7 nucleotides line up with TRBD1. Germline trimming cut 8 bases from V and 3 bases from J; bases unmatched to any gene: 1. Germline lookup yields CDR1 SNHLY and CDR2 FYNNEI. CDR3 length: 12 amino acids. For the CDR3, the DNA is TGTGCCAGCGGGACAGTCAATCAGCCCCAGCATTTT. Its protein is CASGTVNQPQHF.

V is TRBV7-2 and J is TRBJ2-1, with D possibly matching TRBD2 (6 bases). Trimming cost V 0 bases and J 4 bases, with 10 bases left between them. This CDR3 has 15 amino acids. The germline V gene has CDR1 SGHTA and CDR2 FQGNSA. The CDR3, as DNA: TGTGCCAGCAGCTTAGCTCGCGGGAATTACAATGAGCAGTTCTTC. Its translation is CASSLARGNYNEQFF. Complete variable domain (other parts from reference TRBV7-2 and TRBJ2-1): GAGVSQSPSNKVTEKGKDVELRCDPISGHTALYWYRQSLGQGLEFLIYFQGNSAPDKSGLPSDRFSAERTGGSVSTLTIQRTQQEDSAVYLCASSLARGNYNEQFFGPGTRLTVL.

About this clonotype: This may be a read error, as it is one base from a much larger clone. The conserved closing phenylalanine or tryptophan is absent in this CDR3, likely reflecting a read error. This sequence joins TRBV20-1 and TRBJ1-5; 9 bases are shared with TRBD1. The CDR3 extends over 14 amino acids. V lost 4 bases to trimming and J lost 7 bases; unmatched junction nucleotides: 8. Germline-derived CDR1 and CDR2 are DFQATT and SNEGSKA (reference sequence). CDR3 loop: CSATRDRVGQPQHL. The CDR3 DNA sequence: TGCAGTGCTACCCGGGACAGGGTTGGCCAGCCCCAGCATCTT.

This clonotype came up many times. J is TRBJ2-7 and V is TRBV15; TRBD2 agrees at 9 bases. This CDR3 spans 14 amino acids. V trimming: 8 bases; J trimming: 2 bases; junction bases outside the gene matches: 7. CDR1 and CDR2 from the germline V gene are LNHNV and YYDKDF (reference sequence). The CDR3 DNA reads as TGTGCCACCTCCCGACCTAGCGGGACCTACGAGCAGTACTTC. It translates to CATSRPSGTYEQYF.

As regards this clonotype: A much bigger clone sits one base away, suggesting this may be a read error. This chain links TRBV9 with TRBJ2-1; a weak D match, TRBD2 (6 bases). The length of the CDR3 is 15 residues. Per germline, CDR1 SGDLS and CDR2 YYNGEE. In nucleotides, the CDR3 is TGTGCCAGCAGCGCTGGGGACTCCTACTACAATGCGCAGTTCTTC. Its translation: CASSAGDSYYNAQFF.

This chain links TRBV7-2 with TRBJ2-5, with TRBD2 matching 8 bases. Losses at the gene ends were 3 bases for V and 4 bases for J; bases not matched to a gene: 4. Germline CDR1 is SGHTA and CDR2 is FQGNSA. This CDR3 is 14 amino acids long. As DNA, the CDR3 is TGTGCCAGCAGCTTTGGGACTAGTCGAGAGACCCAGTACTTC. This gives the protein CASSFGTSRETQYF.

Ten or more counts support this clonotype. This chain connects TRBV15 to TRBJ2-7; no reliable D call. This CDR3 is built from 15 residues. V was shortened by 0 bases and J by 0 bases, with 9 bases between the two germline ends. Germline CDR1 reads LNHNV; CDR2 reads YYDKDF (reference sequence). The CDR3 loop is CATSREGGPSYEQYF. The CDR3 nucleotides are TGTGCCACCAGCAGAGAGGGCGGACCCTCCTACGAGCAGTACTTC.

The genes are TRBV20-1 and TRBJ2-4; 7 nucleotides line up with TRBD2. Germline values: CDR1 DFQATT, CDR2 SNEGSKA (reference sequence). The CDR3 is made up of 12 amino acids. Trimming took 6 bases from V and 4 from J; bases not matched to a gene: 3. CDR3 nucleotides: TGCAGTGCAGGGACTAAGAAAAACATTCAGTACTTC. It yields the protein CSAGTKKNIQYF.

The chain is built from TRBV7-8 and TRBJ2-7; 11 bases match TRBD1. Per germline, CDR1 SGHVS and CDR2 FQNEAQ. The J segment lost 5 bases and the V segment lost 0 bases, leaving 6 bases of the junction unmatched. The CDR3 has 16 amino acids. CDR3 amino acids: CASSLAGTGGVDEQYF. DNA for the CDR3: TGTGCCAGCAGCTTAGCGGGGACAGGGGGAGTAGACGAGCAGTACTTC.

This clonotype was seen at least ten times. V gene TRBV20-1 combines with J gene TRBJ2-5; 12 nucleotides agree with TRBD2. Trimming cost V 4 bases and J 0 bases; bases outside gene matches: 6. CDR3 size: 16 residues. Looked up from germline, CDR1 is DFQATT and CDR2 is SNEGSKA (reference sequence). The CDR3 is CSAISGTSGYQETQYF. CDR3 sequence (DNA): TGCAGTGCTATATCCGGGACTAGCGGGTACCAAGAGACCCAGTACTTC.

This clonotype has just a few counts. Because the CDR3's place on the DNA is in doubt, the DNA is left out and the CDR3 is given as listed by TCRdb. The chain uses TRBV20-1 and TRBJ2-4; TRBD1, as called in the table, went unchecked against the DNA. Germline CDR1 is DFQATT and CDR2 is SNEGSKA (reference sequence). The CDR3 length is 15 residues, termini included. The CDR3 spells CSARGLSGPGNIQYF.

This sequence joins TRBV3-1 and TRBJ2-3, with D unresolved. The length of the CDR3 is 15 residues. CDR1 is LGHDT and CDR2 is YNNKEL in the germline V gene (reference sequence). V lost 8 bases and J lost 3, with 18 bases in between. The CDR3 bases are TGTGCCAGCGGATCGACGGTAATCGGGACAGATACGCAGTATTTT. Translating it yields CASGSTVIGTDTQYF.

The chain is built from TRBV21-1 and TRBJ1-1; the table calls TRBD1, which could not be checked here. TRBV21-1 is designated a pseudogene. The CDR3 runs to 15 residues. The CDR3 region is CASSKGETGAVNAFF. In DNA, the CDR3 is TGTGCCAGCAGCAAAGGCGAAACAGGGGCGGTGAACGCTTTCTTT.

As concerns this clonotype: Being one base from a much bigger clone, this may be a read error. This chain connects TRBV24-1 to TRBJ2-5, with unresolved D. The V and J ends lost 2 bases and 5 bases respectively, with 5 bases between them. CDR3 length equals 12 residues. The germline V gene has CDR1 KGHDR and CDR2 SFDVKD. CDR3 in DNA: TGTGCCACCAGTGATTCGTACGAGACCCAGTACTTC. Translated: CATSDSYETQYF.

This clonotype was detected ten times or more. The chain carries TRBV27 and TRBJ2-3; D call uncertain. Trimming took off 3 bases at V and 3 bases at J, with 13 bases between the two ends. CDR1 and CDR2 from the germline V gene are MNHEY and SMNVEV (reference sequence). The CDR3 consists of 15 residues. The CDR3 protein is CASSLSGEGTDTQYF. The CDR3 DNA follows: TGTGCCAGCAGTTTGAGTGGGGAAGGGACAGATACGCAGTATTTT.

This clonotype was found many times. Germline is not matched at one junction end, which may reflect a read error. As DNA, the CDR3 is TGTGCCACCAGTGATTCCCCCGCTGGGGGGACTGAGTTC. The encoded protein is CATSDSPAGGTEF. The chain joins TRBV24-1 to TRBJ2-1; D is possibly TRBD2 (6 bases). The CDR3 is made up of 13 amino acids. CDR1 and CDR2 (germline): KGHDR, SFDVKD.

This clonotype showed up many times. The rearrangement links TRBV27 to TRBJ1-6; D unresolved. CDR3 length equals 14 residues. CDR1 MNHEY and CDR2 SMNVEV come from the germline V gene (reference sequence). V lost 5 bases and J lost 10, with 15 bases in between. The CDR3 coding sequence is TGTGCCAGCAGTGGTGGAGGGCATGGCTCACCCCTCCACTTT. Encoded protein: CASSGGGHGSPLHF.

This chain joins TRBV4-1 and TRBJ2-4; 8 nucleotides line up with TRBD1. Germline-derived CDR1 and CDR2 are MGHRA and YSYEKL. The ends lost 5 bases at V and 3 bases at J; junction bases unmatched: 6. The CDR3 length is 15 residues. CDR3 sequence: CASSNGQGGKNIQYF. The CDR3 DNA reads TGCGCCAGCAGCAACGGACAGGGCGGCAAAAACATTCAGTACTTC.